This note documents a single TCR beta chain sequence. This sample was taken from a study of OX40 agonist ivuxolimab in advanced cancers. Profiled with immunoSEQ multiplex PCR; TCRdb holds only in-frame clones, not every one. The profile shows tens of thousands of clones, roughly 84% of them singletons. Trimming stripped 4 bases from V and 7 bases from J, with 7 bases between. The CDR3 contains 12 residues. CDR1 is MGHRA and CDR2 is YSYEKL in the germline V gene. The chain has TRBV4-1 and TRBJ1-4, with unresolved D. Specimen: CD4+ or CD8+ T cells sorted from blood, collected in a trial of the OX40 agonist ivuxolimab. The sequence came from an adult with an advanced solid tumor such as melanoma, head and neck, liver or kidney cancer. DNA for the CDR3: TGCGCCAGCAGCCCAGCGGGTGAAAAACTGTTTTTT. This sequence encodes CASSPAGEKLFF.